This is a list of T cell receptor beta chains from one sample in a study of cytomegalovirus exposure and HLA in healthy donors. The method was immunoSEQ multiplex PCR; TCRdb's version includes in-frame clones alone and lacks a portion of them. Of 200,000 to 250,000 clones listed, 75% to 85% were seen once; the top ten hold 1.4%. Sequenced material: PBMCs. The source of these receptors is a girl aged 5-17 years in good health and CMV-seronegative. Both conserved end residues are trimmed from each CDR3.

ASSGGLAGYNEQF,TRBJ2-1,TRBV9
ASSTGQGGSPLH,TRBJ1-6,TRBV19
ASSSRGQGVTDTQY,TRBJ2-3,TRBV13
ASTTGGTYGYT,TRBJ1-2,TRBV19
ASSYGGLGEKLF,TRBJ1-4,TRBV6-5
ASSQALWHTDTQY,TRBJ2-3,TRBV7-8
ASANNRGTEAF,TRBJ1-1,TRBV19
ASSSGRQGAAF,TRBJ1-1,TRBV19
ASSVGQGFNQPQH,TRBJ1-5,TRBV19
ASSSDSGSEEQY,TRBJ2-7,TRBV27
ASRLLAFTDTQY,TRBJ2-3,TRBV27
ASSYGLIRSYEQY,TRBJ2-7,TRBV5-6
ASSALTGGGTEAF,TRBJ1-1,TRBV6-1
ASSLGLAGGGYEQY,TRBJ2-7,TRBV5-1
ASSLSRELTSPPSNEQF,TRBJ2-1,TRBV28
ASSDRGNYGYT,TRBJ1-2,TRBV2
ASSLDDRGYYGYT,TRBJ1-2,TRBV28
ASSIGGIAEAF,TRBJ1-1,TRBV19
ASSVAATSLYEQY,TRBJ2-7,TRBV9
ASSVEGLGRAGETQY,TRBJ2-5,TRBV9
ASSLSLAGGFYEQY,TRBJ2-7,TRBV27
ASAMYRGTGELF,TRBJ2-2,TRBV14
ASGAGLGYEQY,TRBJ2-7,TRBV12-5
ASSQGRRGSSYNEQF,TRBJ2-1,TRBV4-1
ASRSESSYEQY,TRBJ2-7,TRBV5-4
ASSVDRAGTEAF,TRBJ1-1,TRBV11-2
ASSPGLTSQETQY,TRBJ2-5,TRBV6-4
ASRETGMNTEAF,TRBJ1-1,TRBV2
ASSQDGETEAF,TRBJ1-1,TRBV4-3
ASSMASGTQETQY,TRBJ2-5,TRBV19
ASSWDTRTDTQY,TRBJ2-3,TRBV6-5
ASSSGLAGSHTGELF,TRBJ2-2,TRBV28
ASSPRTGGPQH,TRBJ1-5,TRBV11-1
ASSRTGANYGYT,TRBJ1-2,TRBV18
ASSYLTSTTAEAF,TRBJ1-1,TRBV6-5
ASSTRDRGSGYT,TRBJ1-2,TRBV2
ASSIRSNSYGYT,TRBJ1-2,TRBV19
ASSVGVLNEQF,TRBJ2-1,TRBV9
ASSLDRGTEAF,TRBJ1-1,TRBV7-3
ASTPTGTDTQY,TRBJ2-3,TRBV5-1
ASSRGTLTSTDTQY,TRBJ2-3,TRBV4-3
ASSTTGGSQETQY,TRBJ2-5,TRBV7-3
ASSYRRGRPGKLF,TRBJ1-4,TRBV19
ASSSPDYGYT,TRBJ1-2,TRBV5-4
ASTGDRSTDTQY,TRBJ2-3,TRBV2
ASSTKVQGFSYGYT,TRBJ1-2,TRBV7-8
SVLQGNWGTEAF,TRBJ1-1,TRBV29-1
ASVPTARSPGTQY,TRBJ2-3,TRBV30
ASRVGSAGGYT,TRBJ1-2,TRBV6-5
ASSQVNVGTSGRLNEQF,TRBJ2-1,TRBV4-1
ASSWWLNTEAF,TRBJ1-1,TRBV19
ATSRDVSRVYEQY,TRBJ2-7,TRBV15
ASSGYREAF,TRBJ1-1,TRBV9
ASSLILSTEAF,TRBJ1-1,TRBV5-5
ASSPGAGLAGGSYNEQF,TRBJ2-1,TRBV7-3